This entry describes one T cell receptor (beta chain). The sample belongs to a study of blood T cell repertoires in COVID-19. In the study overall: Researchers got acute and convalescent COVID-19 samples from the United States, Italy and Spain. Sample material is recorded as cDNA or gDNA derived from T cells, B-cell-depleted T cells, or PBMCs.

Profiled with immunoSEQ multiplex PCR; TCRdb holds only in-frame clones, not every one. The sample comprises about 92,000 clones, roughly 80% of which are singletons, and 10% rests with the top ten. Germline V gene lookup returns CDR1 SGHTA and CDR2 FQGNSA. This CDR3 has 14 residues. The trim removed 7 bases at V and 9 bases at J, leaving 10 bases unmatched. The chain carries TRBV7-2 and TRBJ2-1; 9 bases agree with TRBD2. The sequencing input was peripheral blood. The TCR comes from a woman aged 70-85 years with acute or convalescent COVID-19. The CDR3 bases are TGTGCCAGCAACCCAATGCGGGGGGGCAGTGAGCAGTTCTTC. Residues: CASNPMRGGSEQFF.